The 26 T cell receptor beta chains below were found in one sample sequenced in a study of blood T cell repertoires in COVID-19. The data were produced by immunoSEQ multiplex PCR, yet TCRdb's version contains in-frame clones alone and is incomplete. The sample shows about 130,000 clones, roughly 88% of them seen only once. The source material was peripheral blood. These receptors originate from a man aged 50-59 years with acute or convalescent COVID-19.

This sequence joins TRBV9 and TRBJ2-5, with D unresolved. CDR1 and CDR2 (germline): SGDLS, YYNGEE. Trimming removed 0 bases from V and 5 bases from J, with 8 bases in between. The CDR3 is 13 amino acids. CDR3 protein: CASSVGNAETQYF. In DNA form, the CDR3 reads TGTGCCAGCAGCGTAGGTAATGCGGAGACCCAGTACTTC. The variable domain in full, with the rest retrieved from reference TRBV9 and TRBJ2-5, is DSGVTQTPKHLITATGQRVTLRCSPRSGDLSVYWYQQSLDQGLQFLIQYYNGEERAKGNILERFSAQQFPDLHSELNLSSLELGDSALYFCASSVGNAETQYFGPGTRLLVL.

The count of this clone is one. The chain combines TRBV28 with TRBJ2-1, with 7 bases identical to TRBD1. The CDR3 sequence is 15 residues long. Per germline, CDR1 MDHEN and CDR2 SYDVKM. V shed 5 bases and J 3 bases; nucleotides not matched to a gene: 7. Here the CDR3 reads CASSVQGWDYNEQFF. The CDR3 DNA sequence: TGTGCCAGCAGTGTACAGGGGTGGGACTACAATGAGCAGTTCTTC.

A single count supports this clone. The chain employs TRBV5-5 and TRBJ1-5; D call uncertain. The V and J ends lost 2 bases and 0 bases respectively, with 9 bases between them. The CDR3 is 15 amino acids. In germline, CDR1 is SGHKS, CDR2 YYEKEE (reference sequence). For the CDR3, the DNA is TGTGCCAGCAGCTTTTCGGCGGTTAGCAATCAGCCCCAGCATTTT. The encoded protein is CASSFSAVSNQPQHF.

The gene calls are TRBV27 and TRBJ2-3; 16 nucleotides line up with TRBD2. The CDR3 loop spans 15 amino acids. CDR1 is MNHEY, CDR2 SMNVEV, per germline (reference sequence). Germline trimming cut 6 bases from V and 8 bases from J; bases unmatched to any gene: 5. The CDR3 reads CASRPGTSGRGTQYF. CDR3 DNA sequence: TGTGCCAGCAGGCCCGGGACTAGCGGGAGGGGTACGCAGTATTTT.

The chain joins TRBV28 to TRBJ1-1; D ambiguous. The CDR3 loop spans 12 amino acids. With 5 bases removed from V and 3 bases from J, the gap between germline ends came to 7 bases. Germline assignment: CDR1 MDHEN and CDR2 SYDVKM. CDR3 sequence reads: CASSTEHTEAFF. DNA of the CDR3: TGTGCCAGCAGTACCGAGCACACTGAAGCTTTCTTT.

This chain uses TRBV11-3 with TRBJ2-4; D possibly corresponds to TRBD2 (6 bases). V dropped 3 bases and J dropped 5 bases, with 17 bases sitting between them. This CDR3 has 16 residues. Germline lookup yields CDR1 SGHNT and CDR2 YENEEA. This chain's CDR3 is CASSFGGAGPQNIQYF. In nucleotides, the CDR3 is TGTGCCAGCAGCTTCGGCGGGGCAGGACCCCAAAACATTCAGTACTTC.

The chain uses TRBV7-2 and TRBJ1-2; D remains ambiguous. The CDR3 is 17 amino acids. Per germline, CDR1 SGHTA and CDR2 FQGNSA. Trimming stripped 3 bases from V and 6 bases from J, with 23 bases between. CDR3 DNA sequence: TGTGCCAGCAGCTTGTGGGTCGGTTTGGCGGCGTGGAATGGCTACACCTTC. Residues: CASSLWVGLAAWNGYTF. The variable domain in full, with the rest retrieved from reference TRBV7-2 and TRBJ1-2, is GAGVSQSPSNKVTEKGKDVELRCDPISGHTALYWYRQSLGQGLEFLIYFQGNSAPDKSGLPSDRFSAERTGGSVSTLTIQRTQQEDSAVYLCASSLWVGLAAWNGYTFGSGTRLTVV.

This chain joins TRBV10-3 and TRBJ2-1; possibly TRBD1 for D (5 bases). CDR1 ENHRY and CDR2 SYGVKD come from the germline V gene. This CDR3 is built from 15 residues. Trimming took 4 bases from V and 6 from J, leaving 16 bases between them. The CDR3 sequence: CAISALGESGNEQFF. DNA of the CDR3: TGTGCCATCAGTGCCCTAGGGGAATCGGGCAATGAGCAGTTCTTC.

The rearrangement links TRBV19 to TRBJ1-2; maybe TRBD1 (5 bases). The CDR3 consists of 14 residues. V was clipped by 6 bases and J by 2 bases, with 13 bases between them. Germline V gene data show CDR1 as LNHDA and CDR2 as SQIVND (reference sequence). The CDR3 loop reads CASREGGDNYGYTF. CDR3 nucleotide sequence: TGTGCCAGTAGGGAGGGAGGGGACAACTATGGCTACACCTTC.

The genes are TRBV27 and TRBJ1-3; 7 bases line up with TRBD1. The CDR3 covers 14 residues. Germline loops: CDR1 MNHEY, CDR2 SMNVEV (reference sequence). Trimming cost V 4 bases and J 4 bases; bases outside gene matches: 4. The CDR3 DNA follows: TGTGCCAGCAGTTCCCGACAGGGCGGAAACACCATATATTTT. This gives the protein CASSSRQGGNTIYF.

This chain uses TRBV6-6 with TRBJ2-3; D may be TRBD1 (6 bases). Trimming shortened V by 2 bases and J by 7 bases, and 19 bases separated the two germline ends. CDR1 is MNHNY, CDR2 SVGAGI, per germline (reference sequence). This CDR3 has 16 amino acids. This chain's CDR3 is CASSYPGTSSSNTQYF. The CDR3 DNA reads as TGTGCCAGCAGTTACCCCGGGACAAGTTCCTCCAATACGCAGTATTTT.

The chain joins TRBV29-1 to TRBJ2-3; 10 positions agree with TRBD2. The CDR3 covers 13 residues. Per the germline V gene, CDR1 is SQVTM and CDR2 is ANQGSEA. J lost 6 bases, V lost 7 bases, and 7 bases had no gene match. The CDR3 here is CSESLAGEDTQYF. Written as DNA, the CDR3 is TGCAGCGAATCTCTAGCGGGAGAGGATACGCAGTATTTT.

The chain combines TRBV28 with TRBJ2-7, with 9 bases aligning to TRBD1. In germline, CDR1 is MDHEN, CDR2 SYDVKM. After removal of 5 bases from V and 7 bases from J, the junction contained 6 bases not matched to a gene. This CDR3 has 13 residues. This CDR3 reads CASSRDRVREQYF. The CDR3 nucleotides read TGTGCCAGCAGTCGGGACAGGGTGAGGGAGCAGTACTTC.

The J gene is TRBJ1-2, the V gene TRBV18; TRBD1 matches 7 bases. CDR1 and CDR2 (germline): KGHSH, LQKENI. V dropped 3 bases and J dropped 8; count of bases not matched to a gene: 12. The CDR3 totals 15 residues. The CDR3 DNA follows: TGTGCCAGCTCACCTTCAGGACAGGCCGATGAGGGCTACACCTTC. Its translation is CASSPSGQADEGYTF.

V and J are TRBV10-3 and TRBJ2-2, with 12 nucleotides matching TRBD2. Trimming took 2 bases from V and 1 from J; bases not matched to a gene: 2. The germline CDR1 and CDR2 sequences are ENHRY and SYGVKD. The CDR3 is 17 amino acids. CDR3 residues: CAISETSGRKNTGELFF. The CDR3 DNA is TGTGCCATCAGTGAGACTAGCGGGAGGAAGAACACCGGGGAGCTGTTTTTT.

The chain uses TRBV28 and TRBJ2-7, with TRBD2 identical over 7 bases. Trimming took 7 bases from V and 0 from J; bases not matched to a gene: 6. This CDR3 contains 14 residues. Germline V gives CDR1 MDHEN, CDR2 SYDVKM. CDR3 sequence reads: CASIPSGHSYEQYF. CDR3 in DNA: TGTGCCAGCATCCCTAGCGGACACTCCTACGAGCAGTACTTC.

The chain has TRBV2 and TRBJ1-1, with 7 bases lining up with TRBD1. Germline CDR1 is SNHLY and CDR2 is FYNNEI. This CDR3 comprises 14 residues. V dropped 6 bases and J dropped 5; count of bases not matched to a gene: 9. DNA for the CDR3: TGTGCCAGCAGCTCGAGGGGGCAGGGGACTGAAGCTTTCTTT. Translated, it gives CASSSRGQGTEAFF. Complete variable domain (other parts from reference TRBV2 and TRBJ1-1): EPEVTQTPSHQVTQMGQEVILRCVPISNHLYFYWYRQILGQKVEFLVSFYNNEISEKSEIFDDQFSVERPDGSNFTLKIRSTKLEDSAMYFCASSSRGQGTEAFFGQGTRLTVV.

About this clone: Other DNA sequences from this sample encode an identical CDR3 as well. The CDR3 DNA reads TGTGCCAGTAGTACCTCCCCGGGGACTGAAGCTTTCTTT. It yields the protein CASSTSPGTEAFF. The V gene is TRBV19, the J gene TRBJ1-1; D unresolved. This CDR3 spans 13 amino acids. Germline V gives CDR1 LNHDA, CDR2 SQIVND (reference sequence). Trimming removed 4 bases at V and 5 bases at J, with 11 bases between.

The chain uses TRBV28 and TRBJ2-2, with TRBD1 matching 8 bases. Trimming took 8 bases from V and 7 from J; bases not matched to a gene: 6. Looked up from germline, CDR1 is MDHEN and CDR2 is SYDVKM. This CDR3 has 13 residues. In DNA, the CDR3 is TGTGCCAGCGGACTCAGGGGGCGCGGGGAGCTGTTTTTT. Protein product: CASGLRGRGELFF. The full variable domain, its missing parts supplied by reference TRBV28 and TRBJ2-2, is DVKVTQSSRYLVKRTGEKVFLECVQDMDHENMFWYRQDPGLGLRLIYFSYDVKMKEKGDIPEGYSVSREKKERFSLILESASTNQTSMYLCASGLRGRGELFFGEGSRLTVL.

The chain recombines TRBV28 with TRBJ1-4, with unresolved D. The germline V gene has CDR1 MDHEN and CDR2 SYDVKM. The germline V and J ends were trimmed by 6 bases and 2 bases, with 10 bases remaining between them. The CDR3 extends over 14 amino acids. The CDR3 spells CASRSEVTNEKLFF. CDR3 sequence (DNA): TGTGCCAGCAGATCAGAGGTCACTAATGAAAAACTGTTTTTT.

This chain uses TRBV4-2 with TRBJ2-3; 14 bases map to TRBD2. This CDR3 contains 19 residues. V gave up 0 bases and J gave up 1 base; unmatched junction bases: 6. The germline CDR1 and CDR2 sequences are LGHNA and YNFKEQ. The CDR3 region is CASSQEGTSGSTRTDTQYF. In DNA form, the CDR3 reads TGTGCCAGCAGCCAAGAGGGGACTAGCGGGAGTACCCGCACAGATACGCAGTATTTT.

This chain connects TRBV28 to TRBJ2-1, with TRBD2 matching over 7 bases. Germline CDR1 MDHEN, CDR2 SYDVKM. With V trimmed by 6 bases and J by 2 bases, 7 bases remained unmatched. The CDR3 consists of 15 residues. This chain's CDR3 is CASSQTSQAYNEQFF. The CDR3 bases are TGTGCCAGCAGCCAGACTAGCCAAGCCTACAATGAGCAGTTCTTC.

J is TRBJ1-1 and V is TRBV6-2 or TRBV6-3, with D possibly matching TRBD1 (6 bases). The CDR3 loop spans 15 amino acids. V lost 0 bases to trimming and J lost 3 bases, with 11 bases between them. The germline CDR1 and CDR2 sequences are MNHEY and SVGEGT. The CDR3 loop is CASSYSNRADTEAFF. The DNA of the CDR3 is TGTGCCAGCAGTTACTCGAACAGGGCCGACACTGAAGCTTTCTTT.

The V and J genes are TRBV5-6 and TRBJ1-4; TRBD1 matches 7 bases. Germline V CDR1 and CDR2: SGHDT, YYEEEE. The CDR3 consists of 15 residues. J lost 5 bases, V lost 4 bases, and 8 bases had no gene match. CDR3 in DNA: TGTGCCAGCAGCACGGGGGACAGAGTCAATGAAAAACTGTTTTTT. This translates into CASSTGDRVNEKLFF.

The genes are TRBV28 and TRBJ2-1, with D possibly TRBD1 on 5 matching bases. The germline V gene has CDR1 MDHEN and CDR2 SYDVKM. CDR3 size: 16 residues. The V end was cut by 6 bases, the J end by 0 bases, with 15 bases between. The DNA of the CDR3 is TGTGCCAGCAGGGGCAGGGTCCCCAGCTCCTACAATGAGCAGTTCTTC. Encoded protein: CASRGRVPSSYNEQFF. The complete variable domain, with remaining parts taken from reference TRBV28 and TRBJ2-1, reads DVKVTQSSRYLVKRTGEKVFLECVQDMDHENMFWYRQDPGLGLRLIYFSYDVKMKEKGDIPEGYSVSREKKERFSLILESASTNQTSMYLCASRGRVPSSYNEQFFGPGTRLTVL.

The chain recombines TRBV5-1 with TRBJ2-7, with D perhaps TRBD1 (6 bases). Germline CDR1 and CDR2: SGHRS and YFSETQ. This CDR3 is 15 amino acids long. Trimming cost V 5 bases and J 3 bases, with 18 bases left between them. CDR3 residues: CASSSTTGLFYEQYF. CDR3 nucleotides: TGCGCCAGCAGTTCCACGACAGGATTATTCTACGAGCAGTACTTC.